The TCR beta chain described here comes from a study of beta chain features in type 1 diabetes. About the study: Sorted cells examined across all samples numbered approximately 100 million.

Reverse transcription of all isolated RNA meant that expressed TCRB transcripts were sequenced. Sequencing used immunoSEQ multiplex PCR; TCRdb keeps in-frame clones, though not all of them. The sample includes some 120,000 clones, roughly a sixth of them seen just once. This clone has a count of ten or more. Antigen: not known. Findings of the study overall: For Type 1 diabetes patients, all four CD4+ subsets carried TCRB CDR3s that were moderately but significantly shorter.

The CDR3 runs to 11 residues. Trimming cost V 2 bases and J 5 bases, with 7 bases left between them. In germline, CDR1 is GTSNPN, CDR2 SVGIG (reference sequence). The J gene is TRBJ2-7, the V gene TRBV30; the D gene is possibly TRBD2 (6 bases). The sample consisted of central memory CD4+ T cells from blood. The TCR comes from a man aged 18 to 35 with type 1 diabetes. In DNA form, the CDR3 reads TGTGCCTGGAGTTGGGGGGACGAGCAGTACTTC. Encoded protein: CAWSWGDEQYF.